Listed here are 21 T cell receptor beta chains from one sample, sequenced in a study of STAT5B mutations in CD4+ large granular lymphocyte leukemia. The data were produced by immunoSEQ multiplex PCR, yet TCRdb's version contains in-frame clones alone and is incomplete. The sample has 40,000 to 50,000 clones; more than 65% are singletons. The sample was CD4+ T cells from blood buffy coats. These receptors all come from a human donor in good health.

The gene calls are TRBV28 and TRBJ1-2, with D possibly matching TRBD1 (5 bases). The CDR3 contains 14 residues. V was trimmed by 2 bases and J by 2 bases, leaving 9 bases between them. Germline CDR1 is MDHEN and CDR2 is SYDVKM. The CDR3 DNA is TGTGCCAGCAGTTTACCGGCAGGGAACTATGGCTACACCTTC. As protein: CASSLPAGNYGYTF.

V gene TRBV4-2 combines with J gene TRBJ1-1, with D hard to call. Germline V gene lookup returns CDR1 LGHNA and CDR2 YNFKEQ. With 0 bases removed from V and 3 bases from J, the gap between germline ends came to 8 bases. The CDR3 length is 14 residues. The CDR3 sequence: CASSQDSPYTEAFF. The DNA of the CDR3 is TGTGCCAGCAGCCAAGATTCCCCGTACACTGAAGCTTTCTTT.

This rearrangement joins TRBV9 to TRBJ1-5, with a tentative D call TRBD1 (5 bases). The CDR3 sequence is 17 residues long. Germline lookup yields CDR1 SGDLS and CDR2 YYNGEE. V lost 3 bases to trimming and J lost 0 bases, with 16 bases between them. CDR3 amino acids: CASSGGAYRDSNQPQHF. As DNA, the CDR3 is TGTGCCAGCAGCGGCGGGGCTTATCGGGATAGCAATCAGCCCCAGCATTTT.

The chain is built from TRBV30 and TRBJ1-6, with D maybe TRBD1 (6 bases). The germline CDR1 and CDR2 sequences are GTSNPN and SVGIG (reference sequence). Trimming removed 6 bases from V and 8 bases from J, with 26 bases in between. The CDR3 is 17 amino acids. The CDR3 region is CACLRVDGVRGYSPLHF. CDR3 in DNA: TGTGCCTGTCTAAGGGTGGACGGAGTCAGGGGTTATTCACCCCTCCACTTT.

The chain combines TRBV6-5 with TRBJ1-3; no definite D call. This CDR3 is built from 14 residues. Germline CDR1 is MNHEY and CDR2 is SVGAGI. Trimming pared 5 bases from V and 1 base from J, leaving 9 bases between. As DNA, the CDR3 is TGTGCCAGCAGTGCCCTAGGATCTGGAAACACCATATATTTT. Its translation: CASSALGSGNTIYF.

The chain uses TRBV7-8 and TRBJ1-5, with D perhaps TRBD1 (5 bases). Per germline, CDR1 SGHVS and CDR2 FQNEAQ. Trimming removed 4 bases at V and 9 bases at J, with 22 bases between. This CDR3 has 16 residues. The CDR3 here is CASSSGGSGYPVPQHF. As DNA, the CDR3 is TGTGCCAGCAGCTCGGGGGGTTCAGGTTACCCAGTGCCCCAGCATTTT.

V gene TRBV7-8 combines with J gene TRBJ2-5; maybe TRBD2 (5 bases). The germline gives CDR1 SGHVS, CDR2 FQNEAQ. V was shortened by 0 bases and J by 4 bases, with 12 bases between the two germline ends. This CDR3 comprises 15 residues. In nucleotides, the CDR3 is TGTGCCAGCAGCTTAGCGGAGGTAGCCGGAGAGACCCAGTACTTC. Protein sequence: CASSLAEVAGETQYF.

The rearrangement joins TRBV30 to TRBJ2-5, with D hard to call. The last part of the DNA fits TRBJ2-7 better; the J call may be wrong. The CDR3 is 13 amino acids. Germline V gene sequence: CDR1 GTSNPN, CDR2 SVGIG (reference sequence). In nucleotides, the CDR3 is TGTGCCTGGAGTGTTAGTGACATAACCGAGCAGTACTTC. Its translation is CAWSVSDITEQYF.

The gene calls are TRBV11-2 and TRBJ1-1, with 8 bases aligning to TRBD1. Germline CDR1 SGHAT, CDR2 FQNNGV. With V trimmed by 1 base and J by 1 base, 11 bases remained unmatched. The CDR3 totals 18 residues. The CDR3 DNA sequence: TGTGCCAGCAGCTTAGTTGGCAGGGGGCTCGGGAAGAACACTGAAGCTTTCTTT. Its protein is CASSLVGRGLGKNTEAFF.

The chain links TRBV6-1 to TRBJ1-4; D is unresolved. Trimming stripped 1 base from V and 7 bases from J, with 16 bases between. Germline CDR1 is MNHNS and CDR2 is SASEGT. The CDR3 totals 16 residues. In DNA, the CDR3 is TGTGCCAGCAGTGAAGTGTTCCATCCAGGAGGTGAAAAACTGTTTTTT. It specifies CASSEVFHPGGEKLFF.

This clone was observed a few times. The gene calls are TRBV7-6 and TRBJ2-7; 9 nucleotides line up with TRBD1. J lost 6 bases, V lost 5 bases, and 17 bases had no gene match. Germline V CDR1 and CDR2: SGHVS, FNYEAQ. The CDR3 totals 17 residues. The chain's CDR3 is CASSPQPGAGTGTEQYF. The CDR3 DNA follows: TGTGCCAGCAGCCCACAGCCCGGGGCCGGGACAGGGACCGAGCAGTACTTC.

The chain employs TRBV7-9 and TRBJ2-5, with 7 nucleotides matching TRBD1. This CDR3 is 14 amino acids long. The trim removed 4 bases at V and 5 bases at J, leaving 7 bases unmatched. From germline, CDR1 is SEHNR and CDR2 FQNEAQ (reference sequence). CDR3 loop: CASSSRQGQETQYF. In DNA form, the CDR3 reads TGTGCCAGCAGCTCTCGACAGGGCCAGGAGACCCAGTACTTC.

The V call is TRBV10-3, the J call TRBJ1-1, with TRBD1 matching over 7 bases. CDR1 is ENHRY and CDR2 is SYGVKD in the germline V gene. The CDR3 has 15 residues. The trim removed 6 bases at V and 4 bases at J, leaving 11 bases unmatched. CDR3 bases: TGTGCCATCAGCCTGTACAGGGGCGGGGGCACTGAAGCTTTCTTT. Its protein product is CAISLYRGGGTEAFF.

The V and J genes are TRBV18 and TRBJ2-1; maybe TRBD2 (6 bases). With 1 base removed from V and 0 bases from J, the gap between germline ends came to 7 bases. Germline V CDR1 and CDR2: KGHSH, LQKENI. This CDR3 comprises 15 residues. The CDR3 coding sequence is TGTGCCAGCTCACCACGGCGGGACTCCTACAATGAGCAGTTCTTC. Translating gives CASSPRRDSYNEQFF.

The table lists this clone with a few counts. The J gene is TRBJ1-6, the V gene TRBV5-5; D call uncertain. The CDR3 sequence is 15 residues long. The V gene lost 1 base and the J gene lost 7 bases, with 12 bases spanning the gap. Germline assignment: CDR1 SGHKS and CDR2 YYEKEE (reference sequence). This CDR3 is CASSLQESYNSPLHF. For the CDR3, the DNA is TGTGCCAGCAGCTTGCAGGAAAGCTACAATTCACCCCTCCACTTT.

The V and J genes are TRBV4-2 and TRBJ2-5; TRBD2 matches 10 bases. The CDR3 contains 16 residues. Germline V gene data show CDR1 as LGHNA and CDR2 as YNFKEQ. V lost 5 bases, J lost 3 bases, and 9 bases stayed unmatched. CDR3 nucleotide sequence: TGTGCCAGCAGCTTATTTAGCGGGGGGAATGAAGAGACCCAGTACTTC. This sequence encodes CASSLFSGGNEETQYF.

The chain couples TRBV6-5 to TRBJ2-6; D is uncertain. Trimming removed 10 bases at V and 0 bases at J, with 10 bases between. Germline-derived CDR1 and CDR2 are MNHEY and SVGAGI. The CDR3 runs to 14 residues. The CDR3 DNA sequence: TGTGCCACCCGCAGGAGCTCTGGGGCCAACGTCCTGACTTTC. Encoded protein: CATRRSSGANVLTF.

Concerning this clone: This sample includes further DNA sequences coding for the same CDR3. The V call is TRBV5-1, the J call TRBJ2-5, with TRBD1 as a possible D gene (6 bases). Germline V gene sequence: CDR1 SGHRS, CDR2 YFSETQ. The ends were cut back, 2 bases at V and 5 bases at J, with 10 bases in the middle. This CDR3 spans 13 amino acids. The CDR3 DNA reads TGCGCCAGCAGCTTACAGGGTAGGGAGACCCAGTACTTC. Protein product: CASSLQGRETQYF.

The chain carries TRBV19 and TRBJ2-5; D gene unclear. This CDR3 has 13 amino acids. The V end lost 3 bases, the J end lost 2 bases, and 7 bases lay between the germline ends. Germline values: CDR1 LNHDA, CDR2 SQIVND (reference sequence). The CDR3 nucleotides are TGTGCCAGTAGTATTGGACCTCAAGAGACCCAGTACTTC. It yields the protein CASSIGPQETQYF.

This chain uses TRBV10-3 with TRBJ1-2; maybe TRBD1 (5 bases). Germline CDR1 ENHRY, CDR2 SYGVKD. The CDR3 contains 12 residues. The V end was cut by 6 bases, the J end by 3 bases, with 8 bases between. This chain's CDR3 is CAISDSDYGYTF. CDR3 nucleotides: TGTGCCATCAGCGACAGTGACTATGGCTACACCTTC.

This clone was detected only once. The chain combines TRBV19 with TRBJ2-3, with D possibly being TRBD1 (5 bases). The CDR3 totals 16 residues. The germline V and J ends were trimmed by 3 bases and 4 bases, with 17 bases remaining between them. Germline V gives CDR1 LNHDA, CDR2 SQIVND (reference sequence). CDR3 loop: CASSIGFLGVPDTQYF. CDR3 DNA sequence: TGTGCCAGTAGTATTGGGTTCCTAGGGGTCCCAGATACGCAGTATTTT.